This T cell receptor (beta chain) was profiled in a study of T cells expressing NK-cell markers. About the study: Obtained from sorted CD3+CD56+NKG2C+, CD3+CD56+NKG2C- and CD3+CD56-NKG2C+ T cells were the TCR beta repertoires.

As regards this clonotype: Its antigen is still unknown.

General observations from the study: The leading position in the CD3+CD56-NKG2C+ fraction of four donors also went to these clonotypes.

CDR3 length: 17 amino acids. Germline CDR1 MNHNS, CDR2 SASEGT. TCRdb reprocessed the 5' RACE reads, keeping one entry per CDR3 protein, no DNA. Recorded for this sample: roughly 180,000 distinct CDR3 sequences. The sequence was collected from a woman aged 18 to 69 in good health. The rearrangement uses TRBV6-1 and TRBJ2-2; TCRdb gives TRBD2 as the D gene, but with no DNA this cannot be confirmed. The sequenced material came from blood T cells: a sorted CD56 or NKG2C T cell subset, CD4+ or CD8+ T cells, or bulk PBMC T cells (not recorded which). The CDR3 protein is CASSPLAGGMNTGELFF.